Listed below are T cell receptor beta chains from one sample, sequenced in a study of blood T cell repertoires in COVID-19. TCRdb's table, derived via immunoSEQ multiplex PCR, lists solely in-frame clones and lacks some. Here the sample spans 120,000 or so clones, around 80% being singletons. The sample was peripheral blood. These receptors were obtained from a man in his fifties or sixties with active or convalescent COVID-19. CDR3s include the opening cysteine and the closing phenylalanine or tryptophan. A D gene is named only where the DNA matches it firmly. Not all rows give a size; the values are once, few, many and, for expanded clones, a class.

clone_size | j_call | v_call | d_call | cdr3_aa | cdr3_nt
. | TRBJ2-5 | TRBV7-3 | . | CASSLSRATPTQYF | TGTGCCAGCAGCCTATCTAGAGCTACCCCCACCCAGTACTTC
. | TRBJ1-4 | TRBV28 | . | CASQSLEKLFF | TGTGCCTCCCAGTCCCTTGAAAAACTGTTTTTT
. | TRBJ1-5 | TRBV15 | TRBD1 | CATSRDPGQRNQPQHF | TGTGCCACCAGCAGAGATCCGGGACAGAGAAATCAGCCCCAGCATTTT
. | TRBJ1-1 | TRBV5-1 | TRBD1 | CASSPMTGGDTEAFF | TGCGCCAGCAGCCCAATGACAGGGGGCGACACTGAAGCTTTCTTT
once | TRBJ1-6 | TRBV7-9 | TRBD1 | CASSFGTANSPLHF | TGTGCCAGCAGCTTCGGGACAGCTAATTCACCCCTCCACTTT
few | TRBJ2-5 | TRBV27 | . | CASNALQGRGETQYF | TGTGCCAGCAATGCGTTGCAGGGCCGAGGAGAGACCCAGTACTTC
. | TRBJ1-2 | TRBV5-1 | TRBD1 | CASSLAVGQGSGYTF | TGCGCCAGCAGCTTGGCCGTAGGACAGGGCAGTGGCTACACCTTC
. | TRBJ2-5 | TRBV6-1 | . | CASSDRPTQETQYF | TGTGCCAGCAGTGACAGGCCTACCCAAGAGACCCAGTACTTC
. | TRBJ2-3 | TRBV10-3 | . | CATAGTDTQYF | TGTGCCACCGCGGGAACAGATACGCAGTATTTT
few | TRBJ2-5 | TRBV27 | TRBD1 | CASSFTGTGGGETQYF | TGTGCCAGCAGTTTTACCGGGACAGGAGGCGGAGAGACCCAGTACTTC
once | TRBJ2-6 | TRBV5-1 | TRBD1 | CASRPARGFNSGANVLTF | TGCGCCAGCAGACCTGCCAGGGGGTTCAACTCTGGGGCCAACGTCCTGACTTTC
. | TRBJ2-3 | TRBV4-2 | . | CASSNGQSLTTDTQYF | TGTGCCAGCAGCAATGGACAGTCGCTAACCACAGATACGCAGTATTTT
. | TRBJ2-1 | TRBV4-3 | TRBD2 | CASSQDFELAGPTEQFF | TGCGCCAGCAGCCAAGATTTCGAGCTAGCGGGTCCAACTGAGCAGTTCTTC
. | TRBJ1-3 | TRBV6-6 | TRBD1 | CASSPTGGGNTIYF | TGTGCCAGCAGCCCGACAGGGGGTGGAAACACCATATATTTT
. | TRBJ2-7 | TRBV13 | . | CASSLGQGYYEQYF | TGTGCCAGCAGCTTAGGCCAGGGGTACTACGAGCAGTACTTC
. | TRBJ2-1 | TRBV4-2 | TRBD2 | CASSQYRTSPTYNEQFF | TGTGCCAGCAGCCAATATCGGACTAGCCCTACCTACAATGAGCAGTTCTTC
. | TRBJ2-7 | TRBV28 | TRBD1 | CASSLFGTGQTLRFGQYF | TGTGCCAGCAGTTTATTCGGAACGGGACAGACACTACGATTTGGGCAGTACTTC